This T cell receptor (beta chain) was obtained from a study of shared clonotypes between healthy human individuals. General study results and limits: Sequencing depth was a factor that was expected to affect clonotype sharing among donors. Relative to memory subsets, naive subsets generally showed larger estimated richness.

Sequencing was performed with immunoSEQ multiplex PCR; in TCRdb, only in-frame clones are kept and a portion is missing. The repertoire holds more than 2 million clones, almost 96% seen once, with roughly 0.13% in the top ten. A word on this clone: Its antigen is not known.

The germline CDR1 and CDR2 sequences are MNHNY and SVGAGI (reference sequence). The V segment lost 3 bases and the J segment 1 base; nucleotides outside the gene matches: 1. The CDR3 covers 15 residues. V usage is TRBV6-6 and J usage is TRBJ1-3, with 9 bases that match TRBD1. Sequenced input: naive CD4+ T cells sorted from blood. Subset reported: CD45RA+ positively selected. The sequence was obtained from a young man in good health. The CDR3, as DNA: TGTGCCAGCAGTTATGGGACAGGGTCTGGAAACACCATATATTTT. Residues: CASSYGTGSGNTIYF.